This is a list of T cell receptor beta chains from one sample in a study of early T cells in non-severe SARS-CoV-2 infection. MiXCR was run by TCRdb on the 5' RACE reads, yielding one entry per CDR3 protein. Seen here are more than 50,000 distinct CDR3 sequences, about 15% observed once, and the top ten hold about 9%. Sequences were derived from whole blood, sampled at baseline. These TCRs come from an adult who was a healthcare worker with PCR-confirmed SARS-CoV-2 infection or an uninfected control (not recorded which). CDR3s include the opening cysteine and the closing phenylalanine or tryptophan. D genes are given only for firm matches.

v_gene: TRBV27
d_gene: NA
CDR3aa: CASSLRRSYEQYF

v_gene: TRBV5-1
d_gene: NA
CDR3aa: CASSLEARSSYNEQFF

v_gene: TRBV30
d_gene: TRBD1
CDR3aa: CAWRNLGQGATEAFF

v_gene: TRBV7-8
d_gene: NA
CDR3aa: CASSRLGRSGANVLTF

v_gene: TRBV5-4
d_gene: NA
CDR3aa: CAFPGAQVNTEAFF

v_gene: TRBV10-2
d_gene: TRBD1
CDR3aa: CASSDPTGRGHQPQHF

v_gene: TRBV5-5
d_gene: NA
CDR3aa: CASSPKGRSTDTQYF

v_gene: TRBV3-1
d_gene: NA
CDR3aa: CASSPGNEQFF

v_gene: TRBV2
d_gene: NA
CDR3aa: CASSENKVRGPQYF

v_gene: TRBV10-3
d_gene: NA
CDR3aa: CAISVLERTPEEGYTF

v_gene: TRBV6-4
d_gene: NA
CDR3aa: CASSDSLSGANVLTF

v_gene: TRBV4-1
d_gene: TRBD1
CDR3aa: CASSQGQGTGGELFF

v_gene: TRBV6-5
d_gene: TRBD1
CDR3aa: CASRAGTGGFYEQYF

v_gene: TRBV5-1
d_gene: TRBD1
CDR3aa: CASSLTGDRGAEAFF

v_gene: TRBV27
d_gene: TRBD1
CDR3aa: CASIIAGTGKTEAFF

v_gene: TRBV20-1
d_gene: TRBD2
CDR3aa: CSANAGGRTDTQYF

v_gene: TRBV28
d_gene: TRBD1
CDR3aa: CASSSPGQAYEQYF

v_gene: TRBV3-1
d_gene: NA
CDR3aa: CASSHGQTNQPQHF

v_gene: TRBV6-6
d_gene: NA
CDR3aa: CASTPGSGTYEQYF

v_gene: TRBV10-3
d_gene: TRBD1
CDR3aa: CATGDRGREDTQYF

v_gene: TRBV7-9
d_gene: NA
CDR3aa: CAGSIGGTEAFF

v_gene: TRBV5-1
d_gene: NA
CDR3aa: CASSLNGGSNTEAFF

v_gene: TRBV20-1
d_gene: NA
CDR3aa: CSARDATRLYPGDTQYF

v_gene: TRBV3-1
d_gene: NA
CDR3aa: CASSLSGFSNSPLHF

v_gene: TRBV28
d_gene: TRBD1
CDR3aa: CASSLAPSNRGRNTEAFF

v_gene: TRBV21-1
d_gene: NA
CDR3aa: CASSISGGTYEQYF

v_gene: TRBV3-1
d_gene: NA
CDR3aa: CASSQDMGSNQPQHF

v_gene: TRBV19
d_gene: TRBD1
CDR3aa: CASSNPGTETYEQYF

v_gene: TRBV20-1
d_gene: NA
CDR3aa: CSARDLSYEQYF

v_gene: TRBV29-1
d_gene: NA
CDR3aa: CSVKAETETQYF

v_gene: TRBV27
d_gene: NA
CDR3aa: CASSPVGGKGFALNYGYTF

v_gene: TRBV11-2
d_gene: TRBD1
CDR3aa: CASSPRTGGPNEQYF

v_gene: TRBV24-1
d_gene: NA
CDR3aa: CATTGGGNTDTQYF

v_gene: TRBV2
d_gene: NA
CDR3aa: CASSKGQGPGTDTQYF

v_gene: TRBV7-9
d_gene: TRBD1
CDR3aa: CASSSSTTGDSYNEQFF

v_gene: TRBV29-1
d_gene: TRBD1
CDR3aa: CSVGQGFEQYF

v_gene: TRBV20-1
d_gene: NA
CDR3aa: CSARARTTGTLRTEAFF

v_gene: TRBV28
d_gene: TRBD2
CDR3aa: CASSTAGQRGSSYNEQFF

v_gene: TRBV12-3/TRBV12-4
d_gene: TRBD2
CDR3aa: CASRLTSAFTDTQYF

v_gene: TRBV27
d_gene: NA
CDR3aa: CASSLGGPHGYTF

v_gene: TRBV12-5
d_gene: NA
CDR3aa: CASGFSGQSSSYNEQFF

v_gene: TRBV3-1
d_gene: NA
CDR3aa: CASSLGPATYNSPLHF

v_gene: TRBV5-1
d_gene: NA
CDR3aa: CASSLGGGPDTGELFF

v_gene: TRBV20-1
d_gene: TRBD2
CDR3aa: CSATPLAGLQETQYF

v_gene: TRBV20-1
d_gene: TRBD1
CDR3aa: CSVWTGLVYEQYF

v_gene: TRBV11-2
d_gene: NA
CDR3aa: CASGAQDSTDTQYF

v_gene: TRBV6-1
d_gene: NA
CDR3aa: CASSRTTEAFF

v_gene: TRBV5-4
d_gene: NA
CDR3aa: CASSLAGLPSEQFF

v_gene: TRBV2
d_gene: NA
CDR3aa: CASSDNRDAETQYF

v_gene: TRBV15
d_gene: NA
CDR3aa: CATSRGPSILFF

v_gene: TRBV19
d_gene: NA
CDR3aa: CATTSGPRETQYF

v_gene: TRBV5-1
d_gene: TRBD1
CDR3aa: CASSSRDREYQETQYF